The 10 T cell receptor beta chains in this list originate from one sample, sequenced in a study of blood T cell repertoires in COVID-19 (TCRdb year 2020). The receptor library was made with the immunoSEQ multiplex PCR assay. Drawn from immuneACCESS, this table holds only the in-frame rearrangements with V and J called that TCRdb kept. Clones are partly lost; checked studies trace under half to an unresolved V gene and leave the rest unexplained. In this sample the table shows 250,000 to 350,000 clones, 70% to 90% of which occur a single time. The top ten hold 7.8% of the sample. Sequencing input: peripheral blood. Source of these receptors: a woman in her fifties or sixties who had recovered from COVID-19.

The V call is TRBV7-2, the J call TRBJ1-2; tentative D call: TRBD1 (5 bases). The V gene lost 0 bases and the J gene lost 4 bases, with 6 bases spanning the gap. This CDR3 contains 13 residues. Germline-derived CDR1 and CDR2 are SGHTA and FQGNSA. CDR3 loop: CASSLAGGYGYTF. The CDR3 DNA sequence: TGTGCCAGCAGCTTAGCGGGGGGCTATGGCTACACCTTC.

In DNA form, the CDR3 reads TGTGCCAGCTCACTTAATGGACGGGAAACCCTCTATGGCTACACCTTC. This sequence encodes CASSLNGRETLYGYTF. V usage is TRBV18 and J usage is TRBJ1-2; no clear D gene. The CDR3 is made up of 16 amino acids. V lost 4 bases and J lost 4, with 19 bases in between. The germline V gene encodes CDR1 KGHSH and CDR2 LQKENI.

J is TRBJ2-3 and V is TRBV9; 7 nucleotides line up with TRBD1. This CDR3 is built from 15 residues. Germline V gives CDR1 SGDLS, CDR2 YYNGEE. V shed 2 bases, J shed 2 bases, and the junction held 5 bases outside the gene matches. CDR3 in amino acids: CASSVTGFSTDTQYF. For the CDR3, the DNA is TGTGCCAGCAGCGTGACAGGGTTTTCCACAGATACGCAGTATTTT. The full variable domain, with the rest looked up from reference TRBV9 and TRBJ2-3, is DSGVTQTPKHLITATGQRVTLRCSPRSGDLSVYWYQQSLDQGLQFLIQYYNGEERAKGNILERFSAQQFPDLHSELNLSSLELGDSALYFCASSVTGFSTDTQYFGPGTRLTVL.

This clone turned up a few times. V usage is TRBV4-1 and J usage is TRBJ2-1; 9 nucleotides agree with TRBD1. The trim removed 0 bases at V and 11 bases at J, leaving 14 bases unmatched. Per the germline V gene, CDR1 is MGHRA and CDR2 is YSYEKL. CDR3 length: 17 amino acids. CDR3 sequence reads: CASSQDLGTGKLLKQFF. The CDR3 nucleotides read TGCGCCAGCAGCCAAGATCTTGGGACAGGGAAGTTATTAAAGCAGTTCTTC.

This sequence joins TRBV9 and TRBJ2-3; no reliable D call. The V end lost 4 bases, the J end lost 4 bases, and 10 bases lay between the germline ends. The CDR3 spans 13 residues. The V gene's germline CDR1 is SGDLS and CDR2 YYNGEE. CDR3 DNA: TGTGCCAGCAGCTTGACCGAGGCAGATACGCAGTATTTT. Protein: CASSLTEADTQYF.

The J gene is TRBJ2-1, the V gene TRBV7-9; TRBD1 matches at 8 bases. Unmatched junction bases numbered 12, after V lost 4 bases and J lost 7 bases. Germline CDR1 is SEHNR and CDR2 is FQNEAQ (reference sequence). The CDR3 loop spans 16 amino acids. The CDR3 nucleotides are TGTGCCAGCAGCTCCTCGACAGGGGTGAGGTCTAATGAGCAGTTCTTC. Protein sequence: CASSSSTGVRSNEQFF.

The chain combines TRBV2 with TRBJ2-4, with 8 bases identical to TRBD2. CDR1 and CDR2 from the germline V gene are SNHLY and FYNNEI. This CDR3 is built from 16 residues. V was clipped by 8 bases and J by 0 bases; unmatched bases: 9. The CDR3 nucleotides are TGTGCCAGCCACCCGGGAGGGGGACTAGCCAAAAACATTCAGTACTTC. Its protein is CASHPGGGLAKNIQYF.

With regard to this clone: The junction and the germline gene differ at one end; a read error may be behind it. The chain links TRBV12-5 to TRBJ1-2; D is uncertain. This CDR3 contains 13 residues. Per germline, CDR1 LGHNT and CDR2 FRNRAP. This chain's CDR3 is CASGELRWPPNHF. CDR3 nucleotides: TGTGCTAGTGGGGAACTCAGGTGGCCTCCGAATCACTTC.

CDR3: CATSSGTGESQPQHF. The CDR3 DNA reads TGTGCCACCAGCTCAGGGACAGGGGAAAGTCAGCCCCAGCATTTT. This chain joins TRBV15 and TRBJ1-5; 10 nucleotides agree with TRBD1. Germline CDR1 and CDR2: LNHNV and YYDKDF (reference sequence). This CDR3 has 15 residues. V shed 5 bases, J shed 6 bases, and the junction held 7 bases outside the gene matches.

The V and J genes are TRBV27 and TRBJ2-5, with TRBD1 as a possible D gene (6 bases). The CDR3 extends over 14 amino acids. Germline V CDR1 and CDR2: MNHEY, SMNVEV (reference sequence). The V and J ends lost 4 bases and 1 base respectively, with 10 bases between them. DNA for the CDR3: TGTGCCAGCAGTTATTCAGGGGCCCAAGAGACCCAGTACTTC. Protein product: CASSYSGAQETQYF.